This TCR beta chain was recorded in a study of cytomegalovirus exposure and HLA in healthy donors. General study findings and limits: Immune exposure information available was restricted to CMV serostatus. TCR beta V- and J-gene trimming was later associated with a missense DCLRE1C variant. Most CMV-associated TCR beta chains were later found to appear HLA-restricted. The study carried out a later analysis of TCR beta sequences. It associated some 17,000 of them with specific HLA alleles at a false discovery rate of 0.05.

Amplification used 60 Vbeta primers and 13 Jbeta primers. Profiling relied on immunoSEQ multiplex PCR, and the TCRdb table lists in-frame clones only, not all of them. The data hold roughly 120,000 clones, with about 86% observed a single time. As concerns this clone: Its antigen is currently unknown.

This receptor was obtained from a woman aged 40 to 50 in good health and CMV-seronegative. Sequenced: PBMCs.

The CDR3: CASSLLEGNEAFF. CDR3 coding DNA: TGCGCCAGCAGCTTATTGGAGGGGAATGAAGCTTTCTTT. The chain couples TRBV5-1 to TRBJ1-1; D possibly corresponds to TRBD1 (5 bases). V was shortened by 2 bases and J by 7 bases, with 12 bases between the two germline ends. The germline gives CDR1 SGHRS, CDR2 YFSETQ. The CDR3 loop spans 13 amino acids.